This TCR beta chain was captured by sequencing in a study of T-cell memory formation after mild COVID-19 (dated by TCRdb to the early 2020s). Some background on the complete study: TCR sequence clusters from the two donors were largely donor specific. Two young, previously healthy adult volunteers made up the cohort, one male and one female. Longitudinal TCRalpha and TCRbeta repertoire sequencing tracked T-cell clones expanding and contracting after mild COVID-19 in a couple of donors.

V gives up 4 bases and J gives up 4 bases, and the segment between their germline ends measures 19 bases. The germline V gene specifies SGHTA as CDR1 and FQGNSA as CDR2. Spanning cysteine to phenylalanine, the CDR3 consists of 16 amino acids. This entry keeps only the CDR3 DNA: 48 bases, framed from base 1. This clonotype was seen more than once but under ten times. The target of this receptor is not known. No much larger clone exists at a distance of one base, and base qualities are not known. Ficoll-Paque density gradient centrifugation was the method used to isolate PBMCs. What the authors observed across the whole study: Contracting CD4+ clones were located mainly in the CM and EM memory subsets, whereas CD8+ clones were found to be enriched in EMRA. Balanced CD4/CD8 phenotypes were observed for clones contracting from day 15 to 85, whereas a bias towards CD4+ was observed for a second wave of clones expanding from day 15 to 37. The detection of some responding clones in pre-infection memory suggests that pre-existing cross-reactive memory T cells joined the SARS-CoV-2 response. Only a couple of mild cases were covered in the study, and larger cohorts including severe cases with pre-infection samples were considered necessary. Whether the second-wave clones peaking on day 37 were SARS-CoV-2 specific was not confirmed.

Instrument used: Illumina NovaSeq 6000. Using 5'RACE with constant-segment primers, TCRalpha and TCRbeta cDNA libraries were constructed, with sample barcodes and unique molecular identifiers added in the process. Trizol reagent was used to extract RNA from every sample. The libraries were amplified in two PCR steps, and the second step added a second sample barcode and Illumina TruSeq adapters. Sequencing of libraries was performed on an Illumina NovaSeq with 2 x 150 bp paired-end reads. The original methods were these. Demultiplexing of reads and collapsing into UMI-guided consensus sequences were performed with migec v1.2.7. With mixcr v2.1.11, UMI consensuses were aligned to TRA and TRB V and J templates and assembled into clonotypes. Expanded or contracted clonotypes were those called significant by both edgeR and NoisET, with noise models trained on biological replicates. For edgeR calls, the thresholds were a false discovery rate-adjusted p below 0.01 and a log2 fold-change of 1. As an exploratory analysis of dynamics, max-normalized trajectories of the 1000 most abundant clonotypes were examined with PCA combined with hierarchical clustering. Separately sequenced CD4+ and CD8+ repertoires were used to assign a CD4 or CD8 phenotype to each responding clone. TCRdb passed the public sequencing reads through fastp at Q25 and MiXCR, retaining productive beta sequences. For every CDR3 protein sequence, its rows merge into one entry that carries the most common genes and DNA. The V and J calls and clone size come from TCRdb's table, not from the authors' own analysis. Within this sample are more than 300,000 distinct CDR3 sequences, with roughly 19% of them counted one time only. The ten top clones hold over 20% of the sample.

Sequences were obtained from PBMCs or a T cell subset sorted from them (not recorded which). The receptor was derived from a man younger than 35 who had mild COVID-19 (a few samples of this study predate the infection). The sample titles of this study are shuffled in the database, so cell type and time point are left out; the donor was told from shared clones. In this chain, TRBV7-2 is recombined with TRBJ1-2, with no confident D gene call. The CDR3 reads CASSWYGEGRAYGYTF. The DNA is TGTGCCAGCAGCTGGTACGGGGAGGGCCGGGCCTATGGCTACACCTTC.